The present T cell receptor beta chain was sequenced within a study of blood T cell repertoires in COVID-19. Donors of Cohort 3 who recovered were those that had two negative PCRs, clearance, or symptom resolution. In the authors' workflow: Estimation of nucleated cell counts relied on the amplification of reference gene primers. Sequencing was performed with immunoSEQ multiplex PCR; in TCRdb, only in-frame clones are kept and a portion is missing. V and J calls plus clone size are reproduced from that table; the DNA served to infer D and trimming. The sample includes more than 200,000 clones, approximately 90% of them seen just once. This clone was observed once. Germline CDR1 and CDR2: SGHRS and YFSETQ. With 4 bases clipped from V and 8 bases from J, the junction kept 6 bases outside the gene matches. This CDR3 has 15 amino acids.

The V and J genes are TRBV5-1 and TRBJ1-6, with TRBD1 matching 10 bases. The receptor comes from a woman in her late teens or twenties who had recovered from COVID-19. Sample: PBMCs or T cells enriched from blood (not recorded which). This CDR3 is CASSLSGTGDSPLHF. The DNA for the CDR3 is TGCGCCAGCAGCCTATCCGGGACAGGGGATTCACCCCTCCACTTT.